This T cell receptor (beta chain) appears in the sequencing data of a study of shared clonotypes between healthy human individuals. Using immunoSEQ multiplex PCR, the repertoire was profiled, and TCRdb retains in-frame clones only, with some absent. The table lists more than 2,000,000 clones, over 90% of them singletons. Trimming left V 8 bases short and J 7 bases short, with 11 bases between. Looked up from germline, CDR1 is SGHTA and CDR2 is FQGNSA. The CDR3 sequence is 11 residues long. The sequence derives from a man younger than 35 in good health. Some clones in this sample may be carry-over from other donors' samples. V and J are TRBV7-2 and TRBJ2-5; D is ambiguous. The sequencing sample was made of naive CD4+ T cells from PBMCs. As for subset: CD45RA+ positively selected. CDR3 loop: CASSPAWTQYF. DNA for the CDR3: TGTGCCAGCTCCCCGGCCTGGACCCAGTACTTC.